Listed below are T cell receptor beta chains from one sample, sequenced in a study of T cell responses to AZD1222 COVID-19 vaccine. The protocol was immunoSEQ multiplex PCR, while the TCRdb copy is restricted to in-frame clones and leaves out a portion. The data show 100,000 to 150,000 clones, over 75% seen once. The source material was peripheral blood, sampled on day 0 of AZD1222 vaccination. These receptors were obtained from an adult in good health. CDR3s include the opening cysteine and the closing phenylalanine or tryptophan. D genes are given only for firm matches. Rows give clone size only sometimes, using once, few, many, or a class for an expanded clone.

>NA|TRBJ1-2|NA|TRBV5-1
CASSSGGGSGYTF
TGCGCCAGCAGCTCAGGTGGAGGGAGTGGCTACACCTTC
>TRBD2|TRBJ2-1|NA|TRBV7-6
CASSLYLSGGNEQFF
TGTGCCAGCAGCTTGTACCTTAGCGGGGGGAATGAGCAGTTCTTC
>NA|TRBJ1-6|NA|TRBV19
CASSPDPRTVSNNSPLHF
TGTGCCAGTAGTCCAGACCCCCGGACAGTTTCTAATAATTCACCCCTCCACTTT
>NA|TRBJ1-6|NA|TRBV9
CASSVDPHNSPLHF
TGTGCCAGCAGCGTAGATCCCCACAATTCACCCCTCCACTTT
>NA|TRBJ1-2|NA|TRBV18
CASSPQEDHGYTF
TGTGCCAGCTCACCACAGGAGGACCATGGCTACACCTTC
>NA|TRBJ1-5|once|TRBV25-1
CASSQRGNQPQHF
TGTGCCAGCAGCCAACGGGGCAATCAGCCCCAGCATTTT
>NA|TRBJ2-7|NA|TRBV29-1
CSVRNSEGSYEQYF
TGCAGCGTGCGAAATAGTGAGGGCTCCTACGAGCAGTACTTC
>NA|TRBJ1-5|few|TRBV6-2/TRBV6-3
CASSTSYSNQPQHF
TGTGCCAGCAGTACATCTTATAGCAATCAGCCCCAGCATTTT
>TRBD1|TRBJ1-3|NA|TRBV5-4
CASSPYPGTVGNTIYF
TGTGCCAGCAGTCCTTATCCGGGGACAGTTGGAAACACCATATATTTT
>NA|TRBJ2-3|once|TRBV1
CTSRTTTSGRTDTQYF
TGCACCAGCCGAACCACGACTAGCGGGAGAACAGATACGCAGTATTTT
>NA|TRBJ1-4|NA|TRBV4-3
CASSQDRAEKLFF
TGCGCCAGCAGCCAAGACAGAGCGGAAAAACTGTTTTTT
>NA|TRBJ1-2|NA|TRBV7-3
CASSFKSPGQRECGYTF
TGTGCCAGCAGCTTCAAATCGCCGGGACAAAGGGAGTGTGGCTACACCTTC
>TRBD2|TRBJ2-3|NA|TRBV7-2
CASSLPAGGVDTQYF
TGTGCCAGCAGCTTACCAGCGGGAGGCGTAGATACGCAGTATTTT
>NA|TRBJ2-1|NA|TRBV7-2
CASSSDRWSNEQFF
TGTGCCAGCAGCTCCGACCGTTGGAGTAATGAGCAGTTCTTC
>NA|TRBJ2-7|NA|TRBV6-5
CASSRLNYEQYF
TGTGCCAGCAGTAGACTGAACTACGAGCAGTACTTC
>NA|TRBJ1-1|NA|TRBV2
CASKGYNTEAFF
TGTGCCAGCAAGGGATACAATACTGAAGCTTTCTTT
>TRBD2|TRBJ2-1|NA|TRBV3-1/TRBV3-2
CASRTASGNEQFF
TGTGCCAGCAGGACCGCTAGCGGCAATGAGCAGTTCTTC
>NA|TRBJ2-7|NA|TRBV5-1
CASSVQAEGEQYF
TGCGCCAGCAGCGTACAGGCTGAGGGCGAGCAGTACTTC
>NA|TRBJ1-1|NA|TRBV29-1
CSGRRGLNTEAFF
TGCAGCGGGCGGCGGGGGCTGAACACTGAAGCTTTCTTT
>TRBD1|TRBJ1-4|NA|TRBV12-5
CASGLVPKHTGVAEKLFF
TGTGCTAGTGGTTTGGTACCTAAACATACAGGGGTTGCTGAAAAACTGTTTTTT
>TRBD2|TRBJ2-5|NA|TRBV7-2
CASSYTSGSRRETQYF
TGTGCCAGCAGCTATACTAGCGGGAGTCGAAGGGAGACCCAGTACTTC
>TRBD2|TRBJ2-7|once|TRBV7-6
CASSISGTSGRAYEQYF
TGTGCCAGCAGCATTTCCGGGACTAGCGGGAGAGCGTACGAGCAGTACTTC
>NA|TRBJ2-1|NA|TRBV11-1
CASSFSFGEQFF
TGTGCCAGCAGTTTCTCATTTGGAGAGCAGTTCTTC
>NA|TRBJ1-5|NA|TRBV4-1
CASSQDGGARGNQPQHF
TGCGCCAGCAGCCAAGACGGCGGGGCTAGGGGCAATCAGCCCCAGCATTTT
>TRBD2|TRBJ2-5|NA|TRBV18
CASSPGGGQETQYF
TGTGCCAGCTCACCAGGGGGGGGCCAAGAGACCCAGTACTTC
>NA|TRBJ2-6|NA|TRBV19
CASSILAGRANVLTF
TGTGCCAGTAGTATCCTTGCAGGGAGGGCCAACGTCCTGACTTTC
>NA|TRBJ2-2|NA|TRBV7-3
CASTLRGGENTGELFF
TGTGCCAGCACCCTCCGTGGCGGAGAGAACACCGGGGAGCTGTTTTTT
>TRBD2|TRBJ2-3|few|TRBV6-2/TRBV6-3
CASSLITSGVSTDTQYF
TGTGCCAGCAGTCTGATTACTAGCGGAGTTAGCACAGATACGCAGTATTTT
>TRBD1|TRBJ1-6|NA|TRBV27
CASRPGTGHNSPLHF
TGTGCCAGCAGACCCGGGACAGGGCATAATTCACCCCTCCACTTT
>TRBD2|TRBJ2-2|NA|TRBV5-1
CASSAAGGTNTGELFF
TGCGCCAGCAGCGCAGCGGGGGGTACGAACACCGGGGAGCTGTTTTTT
>NA|TRBJ1-4|NA|TRBV9
CASSVGIGAGENEKLFF
TGTGCCAGCAGCGTAGGGATAGGGGCAGGAGAGAATGAAAAACTGTTTTTT
>NA|TRBJ2-7|NA|TRBV6-5
CASSYVRGGEQYF
TGTGCCAGCAGTTACGTCAGGGGTGGCGAGCAGTACTTC
>TRBD1|TRBJ2-7|few|TRBV3-1/TRBV3-2
CASSRGQGLNYEQYF
TGTGCCAGCAGCAGGGGACAGGGCCTCAATTACGAGCAGTACTTC
>NA|TRBJ1-5|NA|TRBV19
CASSIGSPVSNQPQHF
TGTGCCAGTAGTATAGGATCCCCCGTGAGTAATCAGCCCCAGCATTTT
>NA|TRBJ1-2|NA|TRBV24-1
CATSDSPVDKRRDYGYTF
TGTGCCACCAGTGATTCTCCGGTGGACAAGAGGCGGGACTATGGCTACACCTTC
>NA|TRBJ2-3|NA|TRBV14
CASSQIQGADTQYF
TGTGCCAGCAGCCAAATACAGGGTGCAGATACGCAGTATTTT
>TRBD1|TRBJ1-1|NA|TRBV7-2
CASSPRTGNTEAFF
TGTGCCAGCAGCCCCAGGACAGGGAACACTGAAGCTTTCTTT